This T cell receptor (beta chain) stems from a study of T cell clusters in autoimmune cytopenias (dated by TCRdb to between 2017 and 2020). For the wider study: The median TRB sequencing depth was 51,575 reads per sample, and the median number of distinct TRB clonotypes was around 2,500 per sample. TRB and IGH repertoires from peripheral blood were sequenced in autoimmune cytopenia patients at active disease and during treatment follow-up, with healthy, CLL and autoimmune hepatitis controls included alongside. The study was designed to test whether a disease-specific immune repertoire signature usable as a blood-based biomarker is carried by autoimmune cytopenia patients.

TRB amplification used around 260 ng of peripheral blood genomic DNA, some 38,000 genome equivalents, per sample. Remarks on this clonotype: The target of this receptor is not known.

Points the paper makes about the study in general: The cluster-lack signature was not seen for secondary cytopenia versus CLL, apparently masked by the dominant lymphoma-associated repertoire. Healthy donors had almost three times as many exclusive TRB clusters as active autoimmune hepatitis patients, a finding consistent with an autoimmunity-wide signature. The T cell clusters were defined in silico only, and their functional role remained to be validated experimentally. GLIPH suggested that primary autoimmune cytopenia patients lacked physiological T cell clusters: 45 to 60 clusters were exclusive to healthy donors versus under 20 exclusive to patients. Shifts in the TRB repertoire, including less even repertoires in secondary cytopenia and CLL, were mostly a reflection of lymphoma bias and not of autoimmunity.

TRB rearrangements were amplified by multiplex PCR using a touch-down protocol with TRB-A and TRB-B primer pools mixed in one tube. Illumina adapters and sample indices were added to the amplicons through two consecutive PCR reactions using Phusion HS II polymerase. Amplicons were gel-purified with the NucleoSpin Gel and PCR Clean-up kit, then quantified by Qubit and quality-checked on an Agilent 2100 Bioanalyzer. Sequencing of the libraries was done on an Illumina MiSeq with 600-cycle, single-indexed, paired-end runs. Under the source paper's analysis protocol: MiXCR version 2.1.12 with the default MiXCR reference library was used to align and assemble TRB reads. Each unique CDR3 nucleotide sequence defined a clone, and only productive sequences with at least two reads were analysed. Repertoire diversity was assessed with alpha-parameterized diversity profiles (alpha 0 to 5), including the Shannon (alpha 1) and Simpson (alpha 2) indices, which were computed with an R script. The tcR package was used to compute combinatorial TRB VJ usage, which was then compared between cohorts by principal component analysis with ade4. TCRbeta CDR3s were clustered with GLIPH on cohort pairs matched by age and read depth, and cluster frequencies were compared by Wilcoxon test. Reprocessed by TCRdb, the reads give a single entry per CDR3 protein sequence, without DNA. In this record, the V and J calls reflect TCRdb's handling and not the investigators' own analysis. The sample's table lists a count of 6,000 to 8,500 distinct CDR3 sequences. The biggest ten clones account for 16% of the sample.

The germline V gene encodes CDR1 MNHEY and CDR2 SVGEGT. The CDR3 has 19 amino acids, counting the end cysteine and phenylalanine. DNA is not on record. This chain is built from TRBV6-2 or TRBV6-3 and TRBJ2-3; TCRdb's D call, TRBD2, is unchecked because there is no DNA. Sequenced: peripheral blood. The receptor's source is a human donor with an autoimmune cytopenia or autoimmune hepatitis (not recorded which). The CDR3 protein sequence reads: CASSERGQGKVSSTDTQYF.